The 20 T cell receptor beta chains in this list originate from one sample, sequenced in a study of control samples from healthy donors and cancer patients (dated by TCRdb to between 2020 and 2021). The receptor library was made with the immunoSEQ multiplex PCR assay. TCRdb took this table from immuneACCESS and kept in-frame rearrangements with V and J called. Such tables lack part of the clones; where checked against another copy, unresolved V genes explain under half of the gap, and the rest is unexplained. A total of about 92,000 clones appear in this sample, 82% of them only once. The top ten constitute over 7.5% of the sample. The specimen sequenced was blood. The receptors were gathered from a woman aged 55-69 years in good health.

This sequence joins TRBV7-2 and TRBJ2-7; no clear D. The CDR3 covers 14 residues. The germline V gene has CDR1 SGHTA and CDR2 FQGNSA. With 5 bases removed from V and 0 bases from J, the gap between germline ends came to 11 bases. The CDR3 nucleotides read TGTGCCAGCAGCATTAGTGCCAGCTCCTACGAGCAGTACTTC. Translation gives CASSISASSYEQYF.

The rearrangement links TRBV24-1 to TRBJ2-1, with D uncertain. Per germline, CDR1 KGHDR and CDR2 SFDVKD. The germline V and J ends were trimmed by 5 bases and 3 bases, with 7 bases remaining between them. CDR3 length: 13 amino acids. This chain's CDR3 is CATSVGSYNEQFF. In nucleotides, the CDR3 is TGTGCCACCAGTGTCGGCAGCTACAATGAGCAGTTCTTC.

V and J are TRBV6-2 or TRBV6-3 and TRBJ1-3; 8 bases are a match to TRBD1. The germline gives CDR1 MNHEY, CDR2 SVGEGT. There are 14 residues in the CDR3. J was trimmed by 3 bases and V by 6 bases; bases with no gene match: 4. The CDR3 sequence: CASSFGTGGNTIYF. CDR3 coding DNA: TGTGCCAGCAGCTTCGGGACAGGTGGAAACACCATATATTTT.

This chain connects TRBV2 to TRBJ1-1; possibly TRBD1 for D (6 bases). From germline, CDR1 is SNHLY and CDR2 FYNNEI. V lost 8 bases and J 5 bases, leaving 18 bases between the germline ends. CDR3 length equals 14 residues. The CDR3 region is CASLTSRGGTEAFF. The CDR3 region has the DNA TGTGCCAGCCTTACGTCCAGGGGAGGGACTGAAGCTTTCTTT.

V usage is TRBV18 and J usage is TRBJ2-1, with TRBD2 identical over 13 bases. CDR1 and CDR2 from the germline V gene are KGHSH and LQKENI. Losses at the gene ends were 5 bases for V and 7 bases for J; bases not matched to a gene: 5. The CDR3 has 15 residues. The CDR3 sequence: CASSFQGLAGNEQFF. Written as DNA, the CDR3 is TGTGCCAGCTCATTTCAGGGACTAGCGGGAAATGAGCAGTTCTTC.

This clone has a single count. The CDR3 DNA sequence: TGTGCCAGCAGTTACCGACCCACCTACGAGCAGTACTTC. It codes for CASSYRPTYEQYF. This chain uses TRBV6-2 or TRBV6-3 with TRBJ2-7, with D uncertain. This CDR3 is 13 amino acids long. Trimming removed 2 bases from V and 2 bases from J, with 7 bases in between. Germline-derived CDR1 and CDR2 are MNHEY and SVGEGT.

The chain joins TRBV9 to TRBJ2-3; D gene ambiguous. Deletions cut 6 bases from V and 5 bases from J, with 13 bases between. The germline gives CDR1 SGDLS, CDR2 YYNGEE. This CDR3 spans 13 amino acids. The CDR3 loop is CASNTNLGDTQYF. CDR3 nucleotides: TGTGCCAGCAACACGAACCTGGGAGATACGCAGTATTTT.

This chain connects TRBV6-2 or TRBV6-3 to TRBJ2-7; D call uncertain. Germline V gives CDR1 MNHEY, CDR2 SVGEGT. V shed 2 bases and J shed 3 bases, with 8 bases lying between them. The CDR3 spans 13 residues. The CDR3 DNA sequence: TGTGCCAGCAGTTACCCGGGTTTCTACGAGCAGTACTTC. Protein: CASSYPGFYEQYF.

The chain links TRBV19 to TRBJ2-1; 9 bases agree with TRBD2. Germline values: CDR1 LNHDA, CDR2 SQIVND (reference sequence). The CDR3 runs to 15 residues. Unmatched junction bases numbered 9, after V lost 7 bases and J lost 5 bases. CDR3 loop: CASTKREAYNNEQFF. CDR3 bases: TGTGCCAGTACTAAGCGGGAGGCCTACAACAATGAGCAGTTCTTC.

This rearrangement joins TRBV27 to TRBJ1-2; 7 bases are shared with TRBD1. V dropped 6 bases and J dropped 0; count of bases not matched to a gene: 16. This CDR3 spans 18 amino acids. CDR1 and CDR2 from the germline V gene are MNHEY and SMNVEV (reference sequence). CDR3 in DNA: TGTGCCAGCAGGAAGACTGTCAAGGACAGGTTAGCTAACTATGGCTACACCTTC. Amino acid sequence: CASRKTVKDRLANYGYTF.

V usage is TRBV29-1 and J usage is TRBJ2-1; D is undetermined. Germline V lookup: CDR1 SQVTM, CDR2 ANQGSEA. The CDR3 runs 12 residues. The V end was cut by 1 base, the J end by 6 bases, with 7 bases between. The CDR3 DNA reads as TGCAGCGTTGAAGTGGTGGGCAATGAGCAGTTCTTC. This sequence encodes CSVEVVGNEQFF.

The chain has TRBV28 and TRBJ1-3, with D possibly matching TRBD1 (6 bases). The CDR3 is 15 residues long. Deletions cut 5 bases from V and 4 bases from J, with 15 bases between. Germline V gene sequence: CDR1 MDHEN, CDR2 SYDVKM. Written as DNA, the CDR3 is TGTGCCAGCAGTCCTCGACAGGCCTCCGGAAACACCATATATTTT. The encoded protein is CASSPRQASGNTIYF.

CDR3 amino acids: CASSLTGVDQPQHF. The DNA of the CDR3 is TGCGCCAGCAGCTTGACAGGGGTAGATCAGCCCCAGCATTTT. The gene calls are TRBV5-1 and TRBJ1-5; TRBD1 agrees at 7 bases. The CDR3 consists of 14 residues. J lost 5 bases, V lost 1 base, and 3 bases had no gene match. Germline values: CDR1 SGHRS, CDR2 YFSETQ.

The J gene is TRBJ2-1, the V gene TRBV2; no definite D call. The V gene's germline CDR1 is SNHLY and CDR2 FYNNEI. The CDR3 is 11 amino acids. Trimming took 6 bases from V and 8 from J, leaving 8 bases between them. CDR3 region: CASRVEDEQFF. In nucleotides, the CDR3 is TGTGCCAGCAGAGTAGAGGATGAGCAGTTCTTC.

In nucleotides, the CDR3 is TGTGCCAGCAGCTTAGGGACTAGCGACACAGATACGCAGTATTTT. Translating gives CASSLGTSDTDTQYF. This rearrangement joins TRBV11-2 to TRBJ2-3; 9 nucleotides agree with TRBD2. The CDR3 contains 15 residues. The ends lost 1 base at V and 2 bases at J; junction bases unmatched: 1. Germline CDR1 and CDR2: SGHAT and FQNNGV.

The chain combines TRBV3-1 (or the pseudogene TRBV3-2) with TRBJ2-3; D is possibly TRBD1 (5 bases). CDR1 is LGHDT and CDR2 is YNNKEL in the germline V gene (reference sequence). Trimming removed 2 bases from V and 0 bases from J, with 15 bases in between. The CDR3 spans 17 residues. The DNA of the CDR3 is TGTGCCAGCAGCCAAAACACGCAGGGCACTAGCACAGATACGCAGTATTTT. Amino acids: CASSQNTQGTSTDTQYF.

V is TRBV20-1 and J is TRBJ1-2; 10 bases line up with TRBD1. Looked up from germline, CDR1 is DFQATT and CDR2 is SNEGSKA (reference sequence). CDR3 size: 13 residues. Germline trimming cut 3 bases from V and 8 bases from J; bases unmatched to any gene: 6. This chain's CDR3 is CSASGDRGNGYTF. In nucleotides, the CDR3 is TGCAGTGCTAGTGGGGACAGGGGCAACGGCTACACCTTC.

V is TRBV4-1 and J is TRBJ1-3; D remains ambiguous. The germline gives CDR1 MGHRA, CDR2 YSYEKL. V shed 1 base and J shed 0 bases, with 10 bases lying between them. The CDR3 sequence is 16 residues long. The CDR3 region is CASSQGTDVSGNTIYF. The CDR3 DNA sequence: TGCGCCAGCAGCCAAGGGACGGACGTCTCTGGAAACACCATATATTTT.

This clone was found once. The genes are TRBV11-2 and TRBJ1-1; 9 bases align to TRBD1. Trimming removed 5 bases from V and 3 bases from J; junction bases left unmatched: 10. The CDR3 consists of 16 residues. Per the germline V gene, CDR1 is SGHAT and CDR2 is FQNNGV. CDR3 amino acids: CASSRGQGFSYTEAFF. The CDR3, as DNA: TGTGCCAGCAGCCGTGGACAGGGGTTTTCGTACACTGAAGCTTTCTTT.

CDR3 sequence reads: CASSPRRAETQYF. The CDR3 DNA sequence: TGTGCCAGCTCACCACGTAGGGCAGAGACCCAGTACTTC. The chain has TRBV18 and TRBJ2-5, with D unresolved. V was pared by 1 base and J by 4 bases, with 7 bases between. Per the germline V gene, CDR1 is KGHSH and CDR2 is LQKENI. CDR3 size: 13 residues.